This T cell receptor (beta chain) was observed in a study of blood T cell repertoires in COVID-19. Measured with immunoSEQ multiplex PCR; TCRdb has only the in-frame clones, and not every one. Of over 200,000 clones listed, roughly 90% are singletons. Trimming removed 7 bases at V and 0 bases at J, with 7 bases between. The CDR3 spans 13 residues. This receptor was obtained from a middle-aged woman with acute or convalescent COVID-19. Material: peripheral blood. The V gene is TRBV12-3 or TRBV12-4, the J gene TRBJ1-3; D gene ambiguous. CDR3 in DNA: TGTGCCAGCACCTGGGCCTCTGGAAACACCATATATTTT. Translating gives CASTWASGNTIYF.